The 27 T cell receptor beta chains below all came from one sample that was sequenced in a study of STAT5B mutations in CD4+ large granular lymphocyte leukemia. Method: immunoSEQ multiplex PCR; TCRdb's copy keeps in-frame clones and lacks some. The table includes about 21,000 clones, about three quarters detected once. Sequenced input: CD4+ T cells from blood buffy coats. Receptors were obtained from a human donor in good health.

The genes are TRBV7-3 and TRBJ1-2; a weak D match, TRBD1 (5 bases). Trimming removed 5 bases from V and 4 bases from J, with 11 bases in between. This CDR3 spans 13 amino acids. CDR1 SGHTA and CDR2 FQGTGA come from the germline V gene. The CDR3 DNA sequence: TGTGCCAGCAGCCTAAGGGGAGGCTATGGCTACACCTTC. It encodes CASSLRGGYGYTF.

This rearrangement joins TRBV6-5 to TRBJ1-2; no clear D. Trimming stripped 0 bases from V and 6 bases from J, with 17 bases between. Germline lookup yields CDR1 MNHEY and CDR2 SVGAGI. The CDR3 spans 16 residues. The CDR3 coding sequence is TGTGCCAGCAGTTACTCCAGTCTGGTCAGGAGCCATGGCTACACCTTC. Protein product: CASSYSSLVRSHGYTF.

The table lists this clone with a count of one. The CDR3 here is CASTLGGTASADTQYF. The CDR3, as DNA: TGTGCCAGCACCCTTGGGGGGACAGCGAGCGCAGATACGCAGTATTTT. This chain connects TRBV6-6 to TRBJ2-3; TRBD1 is a possible D gene (7 bases). V was shortened by 7 bases and J by 4 bases, with 21 bases between the two germline ends. Germline V CDR1 and CDR2: MNHNY, SVGAGI (reference sequence). This CDR3 has 16 amino acids.

This rearrangement joins TRBV5-1 to TRBJ2-7; a possible D gene is TRBD2 (6 bases). Germline CDR1 and CDR2: SGHRS and YFSETQ. The V and J ends lost 0 bases and 0 bases respectively, with 13 bases between them. This CDR3 comprises 16 residues. CDR3 region: CASSLVGLQSSYEQYF. Written as DNA, the CDR3 is TGCGCCAGCAGCTTGGTGGGACTCCAGAGCTCCTACGAGCAGTACTTC.

The chain is built from TRBV5-6 and TRBJ2-3; TRBD2 agrees at 10 bases. J gave up 4 bases and V 4 bases, and 9 bases lay outside the gene matches. The CDR3 extends over 16 amino acids. Germline values: CDR1 SGHDT, CDR2 YYEEEE. The CDR3 spells CASSLRTSGDPDTQYF. CDR3 DNA sequence: TGTGCCAGCAGCCTGAGGACTAGCGGAGACCCAGATACGCAGTATTTT.

This chain uses TRBV7-8 with TRBJ2-3; D is unresolved. The germline V gene encodes CDR1 SGHVS and CDR2 FQNEAQ. Trimming left V 5 bases short and J 6 bases short, with 6 bases between. This CDR3 contains 11 residues. In DNA form, the CDR3 reads TGTGCCAGCAGCCCACGGGATACGCAGTATTTT. Protein product: CASSPRDTQYF.

The chain is built from TRBV4-1 and TRBJ2-1, with D perhaps given as TRBD1 or TRBD2 (5 bases each). Germline V gives CDR1 MGHRA, CDR2 YSYEKL. This CDR3 comprises 16 residues. V lost 4 bases and J 6 bases, leaving 19 bases between the germline ends. In DNA form, the CDR3 reads TGCGCCAGCAGCCCGAACAGAGGCTGGGGGAGCAATGAGCAGTTCTTC. Translation: CASSPNRGWGSNEQFF.

The sample holds one count of this clone. This chain links TRBV18 with TRBJ2-7, with D possibly being TRBD2 (6 bases). Germline lookup yields CDR1 KGHSH and CDR2 LQKENI. CDR3 length equals 13 residues. V lost 6 bases to trimming and J lost 5 bases, with 14 bases between them. The CDR3 here is CASSPAEGNEQYF. CDR3 DNA sequence: TGTGCCAGCTCCCCCGCGGAGGGAAACGAGCAGTACTTC.

This chain uses TRBV7-2 with TRBJ2-4, with D maybe TRBD1 (5 bases). The CDR3 totals 15 residues. Trimming took off 5 bases at V and 7 bases at J, with 18 bases between the two ends. Germline values: CDR1 SGHTA, CDR2 FQGNSA. CDR3 bases: TGTGCCAGCAGCCAATCCATCAGGGTCGCGAACATTCAGTACTTC. Its translation is CASSQSIRVANIQYF.

The chain carries TRBV2 and TRBJ2-5; the D is unclear. The CDR3 covers 15 residues. The germline V and J ends were trimmed by 1 base and 0 bases, with 9 bases remaining between them. Germline V lookup: CDR1 SNHLY, CDR2 FYNNEI. CDR3 in amino acids: CASSEGSSYQETQYF. The CDR3 DNA sequence: TGTGCCAGCAGTGAAGGTAGTTCGTACCAAGAGACCCAGTACTTC. The whole variable domain, remainder taken from reference TRBV2 and TRBJ2-5, is EPEVTQTPSHQVTQMGQEVILRCVPISNHLYFYWYRQILGQKVEFLVSFYNNEISEKSEIFDDQFSVERPDGSNFTLKIRSTKLEDSAMYFCASSEGSSYQETQYFGPGTRLLVL.

This chain links TRBV18 with TRBJ2-1; 12 bases fit TRBD2. V dropped 0 bases and J dropped 2; count of bases not matched to a gene: 2. The CDR3 length is 17 residues. CDR1 KGHSH and CDR2 LQKENI come from the germline V gene. The CDR3 reads CASSPPLAGGTYNEQFF. CDR3 nucleotide sequence: TGTGCCAGCTCACCACCCCTAGCGGGGGGGACCTACAATGAGCAGTTCTTC. Variable domain in full (rest from reference TRBV18 and TRBJ2-1): NAGVMQNPRHLVRRRGQEARLRCSPMKGHSHVYWYRQLPEEGLKFMVYLQKENIIDESGMPKERFSAEFPKEGPSILRIQQVVRGDSAAYFCASSPPLAGGTYNEQFFGPGTRLTVL.

This clone was seen only a few times. The rearrangement joins TRBV28 to TRBJ1-5; TRBD1 matches 9 bases. Losses at the gene ends were 5 bases for V and 7 bases for J; bases not matched to a gene: 6. The V gene's germline CDR1 is MDHEN and CDR2 SYDVKM. The CDR3 has 14 residues. The CDR3 DNA is TGTGCCAGCAGTCCGGACAGGGGCGGGCAGCCCCAGCATTTT. The encoded protein is CASSPDRGGQPQHF.

CDR3 protein: CASSPRGSDYEQYF. DNA of the CDR3: TGTGCCAGCAGCCCACGGGGTTCAGACTACGAGCAGTACTTC. This chain links TRBV11-3 with TRBJ2-7; D might be TRBD2 (5 bases). Germline-derived CDR1 and CDR2 are SGHNT and YENEEA. This CDR3 is built from 14 residues. The V end was cut by 5 bases, the J end by 3 bases, with 14 bases between. Supplemented by reference TRBV11-3 and TRBJ2-7, the full variable domain reads EAGVVQSPRYKIIEKKQPVAFWCNPISGHNTLYWYLQNLGQGPELLIRYENEEAVDDSQLPKDRFSAERLKGVDSTLKIQPAELGDSAVYLCASSPRGSDYEQYFGPGTRLTVT.

V and J are TRBV5-6 and TRBJ1-2; TRBD1 might be the D (5 bases). The V end was cut by 4 bases, the J end by 0 bases, with 10 bases between. The CDR3 is 14 amino acids. Per germline, CDR1 SGHDT and CDR2 YYEEEE. The CDR3, as DNA: TGTGCCAGCAGCGCGGGACTCCCTAACTATGGCTACACCTTC. It is translated as CASSAGLPNYGYTF.

Of note for this clone: Other DNA sequences of this sample code for an identical CDR3. This rearrangement joins TRBV9 to TRBJ2-3, with 7 positions matching TRBD2. The CDR3 has 11 amino acids. Trimming at V came to 5 bases and at J to 9 bases, leaving 3 bases not matched to a gene. Germline CDR1 is SGDLS and CDR2 is YYNGEE. This chain's CDR3 is CASSRGDTQYF. The CDR3 DNA sequence: TGTGCCAGCAGTCGGGGGGACACGCAGTATTTT.

This clone has only a few counts. The chain recombines TRBV2 with TRBJ2-2; D unclear. The ends were cut back, 0 bases at V and 2 bases at J, with 10 bases in the middle. The CDR3 has 16 residues. Per germline, CDR1 SNHLY and CDR2 FYNNEI. The CDR3 DNA is TGTGCCAGCAGTGAAGCCCCACCTAGAAACACCGGGGAGCTGTTTTTT. It specifies CASSEAPPRNTGELFF.

The chain recombines TRBV5-6 with TRBJ2-7, with TRBD2 as a possible D gene (6 bases). The V gene lost 4 bases and the J gene lost 9 bases, with 14 bases spanning the gap. This CDR3 is 12 amino acids long. Germline V gene data show CDR1 as SGHDT and CDR2 as YYEEEE. The CDR3 here is CASSPRFGGQYF. CDR3 nucleotides: TGTGCCAGCAGCCCCAGGTTCGGGGGGCAGTACTTC.

This chain connects TRBV28 to TRBJ2-7; 11 positions match TRBD1. Per the germline V gene, CDR1 is MDHEN and CDR2 is SYDVKM. V lost 5 bases, J lost 7 bases, and 13 bases stayed unmatched. This CDR3 contains 16 residues. The DNA for the CDR3 is TGTGCCAGCAGTCCGCCCTCCGGGACAGGGGGGAAGGAGCAGTACTTC. This encodes CASSPPSGTGGKEQYF. The full variable domain, in which reference TRBV28 and TRBJ2-7 provide the parts outside the CDR3, is DVKVTQSSRYLVKRTGEKVFLECVQDMDHENMFWYRQDPGLGLRLIYFSYDVKMKEKGDIPEGYSVSREKKERFSLILESASTNQTSMYLCASSPPSGTGGKEQYFGPGTRLTVT.

The rearrangement joins TRBV27 to TRBJ2-3; TRBD2 aligns across 9 bases. V shed 5 bases, J shed 4 bases, and the junction held 4 bases outside the gene matches. From germline, CDR1 is MNHEY and CDR2 SMNVEV (reference sequence). The CDR3 is 14 amino acids. CDR3 DNA: TGTGCCAGCAGTCTCGGGACTAGCCCAGATACGCAGTATTTT. Its translation is CASSLGTSPDTQYF.

CDR3 nucleotides: TGTGCCAGTAGTACACGACTAGCGGGGGGGCAAGAGACCCAGTACTTC. Encoded protein: CASSTRLAGGQETQYF. The rearrangement joins TRBV19 to TRBJ2-5, with TRBD2 identical over 14 bases. The CDR3 has 16 amino acids. Germline V CDR1 and CDR2: LNHDA, SQIVND (reference sequence). J was trimmed by 2 bases and V by 4 bases; bases with no gene match: 3.

This sequence joins TRBV5-1 and TRBJ1-5; possibly TRBD1 for D (6 bases). Germline CDR1 SGHRS, CDR2 YFSETQ. The CDR3 contains 15 residues. The V gene lost 1 base and the J gene lost 0 bases, with 8 bases spanning the gap. CDR3 coding DNA: TGCGCCAGCAGCTTGTCAGGGGATAGCAATCAGCCCCAGCATTTT. The encoded protein is CASSLSGDSNQPQHF.

The chain is built from TRBV19 and TRBJ2-6; no clear D gene. The CDR3 loop spans 15 amino acids. Germline V gene lookup returns CDR1 LNHDA and CDR2 SQIVND (reference sequence). With 10 bases removed from V and 0 bases from J, the gap between germline ends came to 13 bases. In DNA form, the CDR3 reads TGTGCCACTCAGGCCCCAGGCTCTGGGGCCAACGTCCTGACTTTC. It codes for CATQAPGSGANVLTF.

The chain links TRBV27 to TRBJ2-2, with D perhaps TRBD1 (6 bases). With 2 bases removed from V and 7 bases from J, the gap between germline ends came to 8 bases. Germline CDR1 reads MNHEY; CDR2 reads SMNVEV (reference sequence). The CDR3 is made up of 13 amino acids. The CDR3 spells CASSLTGFGELFF. The CDR3 nucleotides read TGTGCCAGCAGTTTAACAGGGTTCGGGGAGCTGTTTTTT.

The V call is TRBV29-1, the J call TRBJ1-1; 7 nucleotides align to TRBD1. J was trimmed by 5 bases and V by 3 bases; bases with no gene match: 3. Per the germline V gene, CDR1 is SQVTM and CDR2 is ANQGSEA. The CDR3 contains 12 residues. Written as DNA, the CDR3 is TGCAGCGTTGACAGGGGGGGGACTGAAGCTTTCTTT. It yields the protein CSVDRGGTEAFF.

The chain joins TRBV6-1 to TRBJ1-4; 9 bases align to TRBD1. CDR3 length: 18 amino acids. V lost 4 bases to trimming and J lost 1 base; unmatched junction nucleotides: 10. Germline loops: CDR1 MNHNS, CDR2 SASEGT. CDR3 DNA sequence: TGTGCCAGCAGTGCTGACGGGACAGGGTTCCTAACTAATGAAAAACTGTTTTTT. It specifies CASSADGTGFLTNEKLFF.

The rearrangement links TRBV29-1 to TRBJ1-2; 9 bases agree with TRBD1. Germline V gene sequence: CDR1 SQVTM, CDR2 ANQGSEA. Unmatched junction bases numbered 22, after V lost 6 bases and J lost 5 bases. The CDR3 contains 18 residues. The CDR3 DNA reads as TGCAGCGTCCCGGGGGGGGGATACCGGGACAGGGCTTTTTATGGCTACACCTTC. This codes for CSVPGGGYRDRAFYGYTF.

The chain joins TRBV11-2 to TRBJ1-2, with 9 bases fitting TRBD1. The CDR3 consists of 12 residues. V lost 5 bases to trimming and J lost 10 bases; unmatched junction nucleotides: 5. Germline V gene data show CDR1 as SGHAT and CDR2 as FQNNGV. CDR3 sequence reads: CASSRDRVYYTF. CDR3 in DNA: TGTGCCAGCAGCAGGGACAGGGTGTACTACACCTTC.